These 28 T cell receptor beta chains originate from one sample sequenced in a study of cytomegalovirus exposure and HLA in healthy donors. PCR involved 60 Vbeta and 13 Jbeta primers. Profiled with immunoSEQ multiplex PCR; TCRdb holds only in-frame clones, not every one. The sample holds 95,000 to 150,000 clones, roughly 66% seen once. Specimen: PBMCs. These receptors all come from a man in his late teens or twenties in good health and CMV-seronegative.

The V and J genes are TRBV28 and TRBJ2-1; 14 bases are a match to TRBD2. V dropped 5 bases and J dropped 8; count of bases not matched to a gene: 11. The CDR3 totals 17 residues. The germline gives CDR1 MDHEN, CDR2 SYDVKM. In DNA, the CDR3 is TGTGCCAGCAGTCTGACAGCCGGGACTAGCGGGGGATATGAGCAGTTCTTC. This gives the protein CASSLTAGTSGGYEQFF.

This clone was seen a few times. In DNA form, the CDR3 reads TGTGCCAGCAGCCATGCGGGACAGCCCTACGAGCAGTACTTC. This sequence encodes CASSHAGQPYEQYF. The V call is TRBV28, the J call TRBJ2-7; D perhaps matches TRBD1 (7 bases). In germline, CDR1 is MDHEN, CDR2 SYDVKM. The ends were cut back, 6 bases at V and 2 bases at J, with 14 bases in the middle. The CDR3 is 14 residues long. Combining the CDR3 with reference TRBV28 and TRBJ2-7 gives the whole variable domain DVKVTQSSRYLVKRTGEKVFLECVQDMDHENMFWYRQDPGLGLRLIYFSYDVKMKEKGDIPEGYSVSREKKERFSLILESASTNQTSMYLCASSHAGQPYEQYFGPGTRLTVT.

Only a few counts were recorded for this clone. This chain links TRBV28 with TRBJ1-4, with 10 bases aligning to TRBD1. The V segment lost 1 base and the J segment 5 bases; nucleotides outside the gene matches: 7. This CDR3 contains 17 residues. Germline V gene data show CDR1 as MDHEN and CDR2 as SYDVKM. The CDR3 DNA follows: TGTGCCAGCAGTTTATCTAACGGACAGGGGGGAAATGAAAAACTGTTTTTT. Its protein is CASSLSNGQGGNEKLFF.

The rearrangement uses TRBV5-4 and TRBJ1-1; 8 nucleotides align to TRBD1. CDR3 length: 14 residues. CDR1 and CDR2 (germline): SGHNT, YYREEE (reference sequence). V trimming: 5 bases; J trimming: 3 bases; junction bases outside the gene matches: 6. The CDR3 bases are TGTGCCAGCAGACGTACAGGGGGGGACACTGAAGCTTTCTTT. Translation gives CASRRTGGDTEAFF. The whole variable domain, remainder taken from reference TRBV5-4 and TRBJ1-1, is ETGVTQSPTHLIKTRGQQVTLRCSSQSGHNTVSWYQQALGQGPQFIFQYYREEENGRGNFPPRFSGLQFPNYSSELNVNALELDDSALYLCASRRTGGDTEAFFGQGTRLTVV.

The V and J genes are TRBV10-1 and TRBJ2-7; unclear D gene. CDR1 and CDR2 (germline): WNHNN, SYGVQD (reference sequence). Between the trimmed V and J ends, which lost 5 bases and 5 bases, there was a span of 10 bases. The CDR3 has 12 residues. Here the CDR3 DNA reads TGCGCCAGCAGTTACGGGTGGGACGAGCAGTACTTC. Amino acids: CASSYGWDEQYF.

This clone was seen a single time. V is TRBV5-1 and J is TRBJ2-5; TRBD1 agrees at 9 bases. Germline CDR1 and CDR2: SGHRS and YFSETQ. The CDR3 totals 16 residues. The V gene end was trimmed by 6 bases and the J gene end by 5 bases; junction bases not matched to a gene: 14. Written as DNA, the CDR3 is TGCGCCAGCATCAGCCCCGGTACAGGGGGCGGGGAGACCCAGTACTTC. This sequence encodes CASISPGTGGGETQYF.

The chain carries TRBV2 and TRBJ1-2, with 7 bases lining up with TRBD1. The CDR3 contains 13 residues. Germline CDR1 and CDR2: SNHLY and FYNNEI. Unmatched junction bases numbered 6, after V lost 9 bases and J lost 2 bases. CDR3 coding DNA: TGTGCCAGGACAGGGAATCCCAACTATGGCTACACCTTC. Translating gives CARTGNPNYGYTF.

The V and J genes are TRBV7-2 and TRBJ1-2, with 8 bases matching TRBD1. The CDR3 runs 14 residues. V lost 1 base to trimming and J lost 2 bases; unmatched junction nucleotides: 0. Germline CDR1 reads SGHTA; CDR2 reads FQGNSA. Here the CDR3 reads CASSLGQGNYGYTF. The CDR3 DNA reads TGTGCCAGCAGCTTAGGACAGGGGAACTATGGCTACACCTTC.

The chain recombines TRBV14 with TRBJ1-2; D unclear. The CDR3 consists of 13 residues. V gave up 4 bases and J gave up 9 bases, with 15 bases separating them. CDR1 is SGHDN, CDR2 FVKESK, per germline. The CDR3 nucleotides read TGTGCCAGCAGCCCTGGGAGATTATGGCGCTACACCTTC. This sequence encodes CASSPGRLWRYTF.

The V call is TRBV29-1, the J call TRBJ2-7; TRBD1 is a possible D gene (5 bases). The germline CDR1 and CDR2 sequences are SQVTM and ANQGSEA. The V end lost 0 bases, the J end lost 0 bases, and 12 bases lay between the germline ends. This CDR3 is built from 15 residues. This CDR3 is CSVEEGAFSSYEQYF. CDR3 in DNA: TGCAGCGTTGAAGAAGGGGCATTCTCCTCCTACGAGCAGTACTTC.

The gene calls are TRBV9 and TRBJ2-7; TRBD2 matches at 9 bases. The CDR3 length is 16 residues. CDR1 is SGDLS and CDR2 is YYNGEE in the germline V gene. The J segment lost 6 bases and the V segment lost 0 bases, leaving 10 bases of the junction unmatched. The CDR3 DNA is TGTGCCAGCAGCGTAGGTAGTAGCGGGAGTTTGGGCGAGCAGTACTTC. This sequence encodes CASSVGSSGSLGEQYF. Based on the CDR3 plus reference TRBV9 and TRBJ2-7, the full variable domain is DSGVTQTPKHLITATGQRVTLRCSPRSGDLSVYWYQQSLDQGLQFLIQYYNGEERAKGNILERFSAQQFPDLHSELNLSSLELGDSALYFCASSVGSSGSLGEQYFGPGTRLTVT.

In its sample, this clone was seen once. The chain has TRBV5-1 and TRBJ2-1, with 14 bases that match TRBD2. Trimming removed 4 bases from V and 9 bases from J; junction bases left unmatched: 18. Per germline, CDR1 SGHRS and CDR2 YFSETQ. This CDR3 comprises 19 residues. CDR3 bases: TGCGCCAGCAGCCCAGGGACTAGCGGGAGCTGGAATCAGGCGGGTGAGCAGTTCTTC. This encodes CASSPGTSGSWNQAGEQFF.

This clone was counted between two and nine times. The chain joins TRBV5-4 to TRBJ2-7; 11 bases are a match to TRBD1. This CDR3 region has 15 residues. CDR1 and CDR2 from the germline V gene are SGHNT and YYREEE (reference sequence). V lost 3 bases and J lost 5; bases outside the gene matches: 7. Here the CDR3 DNA reads TGTGCCAGCAGCTCCAGACCGGGACAGGGGGACGAGCAGTACTTC. Translation: CASSSRPGQGDEQYF.

The CDR3 nucleotides are TGTGCCAGCAGCCCGCCCCAGGGGGCAGTGGATCAAGAGACCCAGTACTTC. Amino acids: CASSPPQGAVDQETQYF. The V call is TRBV5-5, the J call TRBJ2-5, with TRBD1 matching over 8 bases. Trimming cost V 4 bases and J 2 bases; bases outside gene matches: 13. CDR3 length: 17 residues. CDR1 is SGHKS and CDR2 is YYEKEE in the germline V gene (reference sequence).

The chain recombines TRBV4-3 with TRBJ2-7, with 12 positions matching TRBD2. The CDR3 length is 16 residues. CDR1 is LGHNA and CDR2 is YSLEER in the germline V gene. V gave up 0 bases and J gave up 4 bases; unmatched junction bases: 4. CDR3 amino acids: CASSQDPLAGGYEQYF. The CDR3 coding sequence is TGCGCCAGCAGCCAAGATCCGCTAGCGGGAGGGTACGAGCAGTACTTC.

This clone was counted only a few times. The gene calls are TRBV9 and TRBJ2-5, with TRBD1 as a possible D gene (6 bases). CDR3 size: 13 residues. The V and J ends lost 6 bases and 7 bases respectively, with 16 bases between them. Per germline, CDR1 SGDLS and CDR2 YYNGEE. The DNA for the CDR3 is TGTGCCAGCACCCAGAATCAAGGGGGGACCCAGTACTTC. Encoded protein: CASTQNQGGTQYF.

The rearrangement links TRBV5-1 to TRBJ2-7; TRBD2 matches at 10 bases. The CDR3 totals 13 residues. Trimming at V came to 7 bases and at J to 5 bases, leaving 6 bases not matched to a gene. The germline CDR1 and CDR2 sequences are SGHRS and YFSETQ. CDR3 bases: TGCGCCAGCCGAAGCGGGAGGGCCGACGAGCAGTACTTC. Amino acids: CASRSGRADEQYF.

The count of this clone is one. The chain is built from TRBV7-8 and TRBJ1-1, with a tentative D call TRBD1 (5 bases). Trimming removed 1 base at V and 6 bases at J, with 6 bases between. The CDR3 runs to 12 residues. Germline CDR1 is SGHVS and CDR2 is FQNEAQ. This CDR3 is CASSLGGAEAFF. CDR3 nucleotide sequence: TGTGCCAGCAGCTTAGGGGGGGCTGAAGCTTTCTTT. Variable domain in full (rest from reference TRBV7-8 and TRBJ1-1): GAGVSQSPRYKVAKRGQDVALRCDPISGHVSLFWYQQALGQGPEFLTYFQNEAQLDKSGLPSDRFFAERPEGSVSTLKIQRTQQEDSAVYLCASSLGGAEAFFGQGTRLTVV.

The rearrangement uses TRBV6-1 and TRBJ2-3; a weak D match, TRBD1 (5 bases). The CDR3 runs to 14 residues. Per germline, CDR1 MNHNS and CDR2 SASEGT. Trimming took off 10 bases at V and 2 bases at J, with 16 bases between the two ends. This CDR3 reads CATKGQAITDTQYF. The DNA for the CDR3 is TGTGCCACCAAGGGGCAGGCTATCACAGATACGCAGTATTTT.

V usage is TRBV14 and J usage is TRBJ1-2; D gene uncertain. Looked up from germline, CDR1 is SGHDN and CDR2 is FVKESK. V was pared by 5 bases and J by 8 bases, with 12 bases between. CDR3 size: 12 residues. The CDR3 region is CASSVPSGGYTF. CDR3 sequence (DNA): TGTGCCAGCAGCGTCCCCTCCGGGGGCTACACCTTC.

V gene TRBV2 combines with J gene TRBJ2-7; 8 bases are a match to TRBD1. The CDR3 covers 15 residues. The V segment lost 4 bases and the J segment 3 bases; nucleotides outside the gene matches: 8. Germline assignment: CDR1 SNHLY and CDR2 FYNNEI. The CDR3 bases are TGTGCCAGCAGTGGTCTGAGGACAGGGATCTACGAGCAGTACTTC. Its protein product is CASSGLRTGIYEQYF.

The table lists this clone with a count of one. V and J are TRBV7-8 and TRBJ2-2; 8 bases agree with TRBD1. J was trimmed by 10 bases and V by 5 bases; bases with no gene match: 12. The CDR3 is 15 amino acids. CDR1 is SGHVS and CDR2 is FQNEAQ in the germline V gene. CDR3 coding DNA: TGTGCCAGCAGCACGAGGACAGGGTCTTCCCCGGAGCTGTTTTTT. This gives the protein CASSTRTGSSPELFF.

The V and J genes are TRBV5-6 and TRBJ1-3; D is uncertain. The V end was cut by 0 bases, the J end by 0 bases, with 7 bases between. Germline V gives CDR1 SGHDT, CDR2 YYEEEE. The CDR3 loop spans 15 amino acids. The CDR3 DNA is TGTGCCAGCAGCTTGGGCGGGAGCTCTGGAAACACCATATATTTT. Translation: CASSLGGSSGNTIYF.

J is TRBJ1-1 and V is TRBV7-9, with D unclear. CDR3 length: 15 residues. CDR1 SEHNR and CDR2 FQNEAQ come from the germline V gene (reference sequence). The ends were cut back, 2 bases at V and 0 bases at J, with 10 bases in the middle. CDR3 bases: TGTGCCAGCAGCTTATCGGCGGGGATGAACACTGAAGCTTTCTTT. Its translation: CASSLSAGMNTEAFF.

CDR3 nucleotides: TGTGCCAGCAGTTACTTTACAGGTGGCACTGAAGCTTTCTTT. Residues: CASSYFTGGTEAFF. This sequence joins TRBV6-5 and TRBJ1-1; D perhaps matches TRBD1 (5 bases). Per germline, CDR1 MNHEY and CDR2 SVGAGI. V was trimmed by 1 base and J by 4 bases, leaving 10 bases between them. The CDR3 is made up of 14 amino acids.

The chain couples TRBV6-5 to TRBJ2-2, with 8 bases fitting TRBD1. V was clipped by 7 bases and J by 4 bases; unmatched bases: 8. This CDR3 contains 15 residues. Germline-derived CDR1 and CDR2 are MNHEY and SVGAGI. CDR3 nucleotide sequence: TGTGCCAGCAACAGGGGGGACACCCTCACCGGGGAGCTGTTTTTT. Translated: CASNRGDTLTGELFF.

This chain joins TRBV6-1 and TRBJ2-2; TRBD1 might be the D (6 bases). The V end lost 2 bases, the J end lost 6 bases, and 19 bases lay between the germline ends. The CDR3 has 17 residues. The germline gives CDR1 MNHNS, CDR2 SASEGT. CDR3 DNA: TGTGCCAGCAGTGAACGCCAGACAGGTCGGTGGGCCGGGGAGCTGTTTTTT. It encodes CASSERQTGRWAGELFF.

The chain links TRBV9 to TRBJ1-1; a possible D gene is TRBD1 (6 bases). Germline V gene data show CDR1 as SGDLS and CDR2 as YYNGEE. The CDR3 runs to 13 residues. The V end was cut by 0 bases, the J end by 3 bases, with 6 bases between. DNA for the CDR3: TGTGCCAGCAGCGTAGACAGGGACACTGAAGCTTTCTTT. It specifies CASSVDRDTEAFF.